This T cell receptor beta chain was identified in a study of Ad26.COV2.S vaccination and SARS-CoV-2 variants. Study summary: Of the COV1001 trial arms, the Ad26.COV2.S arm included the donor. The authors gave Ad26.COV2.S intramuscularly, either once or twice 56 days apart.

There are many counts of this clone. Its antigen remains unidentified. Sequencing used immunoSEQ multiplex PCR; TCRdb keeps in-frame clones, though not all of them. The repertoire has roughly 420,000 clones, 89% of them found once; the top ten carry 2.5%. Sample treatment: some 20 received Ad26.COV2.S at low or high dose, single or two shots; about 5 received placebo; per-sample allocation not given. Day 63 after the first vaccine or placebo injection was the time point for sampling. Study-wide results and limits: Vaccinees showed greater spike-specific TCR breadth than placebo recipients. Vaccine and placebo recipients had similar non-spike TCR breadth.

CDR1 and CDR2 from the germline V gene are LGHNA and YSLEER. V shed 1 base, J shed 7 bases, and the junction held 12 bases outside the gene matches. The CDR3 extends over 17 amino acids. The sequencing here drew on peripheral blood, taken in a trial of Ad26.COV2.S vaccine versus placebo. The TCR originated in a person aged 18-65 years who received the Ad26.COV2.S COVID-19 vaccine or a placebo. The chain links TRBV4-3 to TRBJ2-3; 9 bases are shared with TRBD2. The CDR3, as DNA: TGCGCCAGCAGCCAAGGGGTCGCTAGCGGGGTGGGAAATACGCAGTATTTT. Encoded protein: CASSQGVASGVGNTQYF.